The clone carrying this T cell receptor beta chain came up a few times. The data belong to a study of blood T cell repertoires in COVID-19. Study-level information: Samples of COVID-19 (acute and convalescent) were obtained from the United States, Italy and Spain. T cells, B-cell-depleted T cells, or PBMCs supplied cDNA or gDNA.

In the source study's methods: It was from reference gene primer amplification that nucleated cell counts were estimated. Measured with immunoSEQ multiplex PCR; TCRdb has only the in-frame clones, and not every one. D and trimming come from the DNA, and the V and J calls and clone size come from that table. Of around 300,000 clones detected, almost 90% appear once; the ten largest clones hold about 1.7%. Sample: PBMCs or T cells enriched from blood (not recorded which). The TCR sequence derives from a woman between 18 and 30 years old with acute COVID-19.

In DNA form, the CDR3 reads TGTGCCAGCAGTTCCCGAGCCTCAGGGGCGACATACAATGAGCAGTTCTTC. Translation: CASSSRASGATYNEQFF. The chain is built from TRBV27 and TRBJ2-1; tentative D call: TRBD1 (6 bases). Germline CDR1 reads MNHEY; CDR2 reads SMNVEV (reference sequence). V gave up 4 bases and J gave up 4 bases, with 20 bases separating them. This CDR3 has 17 amino acids.